The entry below gives a single TCR beta chain sequence along with its context. These data belong to a study of blood T cell repertoires in COVID-19. Study-level information: COVID-19 samples from acute and convalescent phases originated in the United States, Italy and Spain.

Individuals aged roughly 18 to 95 years were recruited from roughly 22 US areas. Participants' reported clinical history set cohort assignment. The V gene end was trimmed by 1 base and the J gene end by 3 bases; junction bases not matched to a gene: 3. CDR3 size: 14 residues. Germline V gene sequence: CDR1 LNHDA, CDR2 SQIVND (reference sequence). Per the original methods: It was from reference gene primer amplification that nucleated cell counts were estimated. Here immunoSEQ multiplex PCR was the method, and the copy in TCRdb shows in-frame clones only, minus some. V and J calls and clone size are given by that table; D and trimming were obtained from the DNA. The repertoire holds under 250,000 clones, with 83% as singletons.

Sequencing used PBMCs or T cells enriched from blood (not recorded which). The chain uses TRBV19 and TRBJ2-7; 7 positions agree with TRBD1. The clonotype was recovered from a woman aged 45-65 years who had been exposed to COVID-19. In DNA form, the CDR3 reads TGTGCCAGTAGTATAGTTGCAGGGGGCTACGAGCAGTACTTC. Protein: CASSIVAGGYEQYF.